This T cell receptor beta chain came from a study of blood T cells in healthy people across ages. About this clonotype itself: Its target is not known.

Broader study findings: The recorded TCR beta diversity per million T cells decreased in a roughly linear manner with age. The diversity estimates, figures obtained from one million T cells, were considered underestimates. Fewer expanded clones and more diversity marked long-lived versus aged donors. It was found that TCR beta diversity correlated strongly with the percentage of naive T cells.

Sample-barcoded 5' priming and a J-beta primer mix drove a second PCR of 7 to 11 cycles. TCRdb re-called the 5' RACE reads through MiXCR, storing one row per CDR3 protein. This sample yields hundreds of thousands of distinct CDR3 sequences, of which roughly three fifths are seen a single time; around 25% belongs to the top ten. The sample taken for sequencing was blood. The sequence derives from a man aged 35 to 55 in good health.

Written as DNA, the CDR3 is TGTGCCAGCAGCTTACAAGCGGGTCGTAGCGATGAGCAGTTCTTC. Its protein product is CASSLQAGRSDEQFF. The chain joins TRBV7-3 to TRBJ2-1; a weak D match, TRBD2 (6 bases). The CDR3 consists of 15 residues. V gave up 2 bases and J gave up 8 bases, with 16 bases separating them. Germline V gene data show CDR1 as SGHTA and CDR2 as FQGTGA.